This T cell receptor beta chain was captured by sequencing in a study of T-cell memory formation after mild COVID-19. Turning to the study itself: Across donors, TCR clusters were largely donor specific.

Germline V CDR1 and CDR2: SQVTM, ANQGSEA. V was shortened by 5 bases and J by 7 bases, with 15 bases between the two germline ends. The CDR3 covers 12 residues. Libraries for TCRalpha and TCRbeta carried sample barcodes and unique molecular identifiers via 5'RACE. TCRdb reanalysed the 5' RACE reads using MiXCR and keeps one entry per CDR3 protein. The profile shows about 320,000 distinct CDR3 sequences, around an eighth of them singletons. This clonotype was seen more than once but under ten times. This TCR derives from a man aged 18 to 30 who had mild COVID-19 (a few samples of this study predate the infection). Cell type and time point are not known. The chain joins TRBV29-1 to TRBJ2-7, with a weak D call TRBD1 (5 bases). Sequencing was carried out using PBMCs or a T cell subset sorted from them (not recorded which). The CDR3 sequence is CSVKGMTEEQYF. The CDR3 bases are TGCAGCGTTAAGGGGATGACCGAGGAGCAGTACTTC.